This entry lists 28 T cell receptor beta chains sequenced from one sample in a study of OX40 agonist ivuxolimab in advanced cancers. The method was immunoSEQ multiplex PCR; TCRdb's version includes in-frame clones alone and lacks a portion of them. The table has under 90,000 clones, approximately 90% seen once. The specimen was CD4+ or CD8+ T cells sorted from blood, collected in a trial of the OX40 agonist ivuxolimab. The receptors here all came from an adult with an advanced solid tumor such as melanoma, head and neck, liver or kidney cancer.

This clone was observed once. This chain's CDR3 is CSESSGNIQYF. The DNA of the CDR3 is TGCTCCGAATCATCGGGAAACATTCAGTACTTC. The V call is TRBV20-1, the J call TRBJ2-4; D is uncertain. CDR3 length: 11 amino acids. CDR1 and CDR2 from the germline V gene are DFQATT and SNEGSKA (reference sequence).

Remarks on this clone: One end of the junction is discordant with germline, which a read error may explain. The chain carries TRBV6-1 and TRBJ1-2, with TRBD1 as a possible D gene (6 bases). The CDR3 runs 14 residues. The germline V gene encodes CDR1 MNHNS and CDR2 SASEGT. CDR3 DNA: TGTGCCAGCAGAGGAATCGGGACAAGCTATGGCTGCACCTTC. Its protein product is CASRGIGTSYGCTF.

This clone has just one count. The genes are TRBV7-9 and TRBJ1-4; the match to TRBD1 covers 7 bases. CDR3 size: 14 residues. Germline CDR1 reads SEHNR; CDR2 reads FQNEAQ (reference sequence). J was trimmed by 8 bases and V by 1 base; bases with no gene match: 4. CDR3 amino acids: CASSLGRGLEKLFF. As DNA, the CDR3 is TGTGCCAGCAGCTTAGGAAGGGGGCTGGAAAAACTGTTTTTT.

The chain combines TRBV27 with TRBJ2-5, with D perhaps matching TRBD2 (6 bases). Germline CDR1 is MNHEY and CDR2 is SMNVEV (reference sequence). The CDR3 has 15 residues. V lost 5 bases, J lost 2 bases, and 15 bases lay in between. The CDR3 here is CASSPELAGQETQYF. The CDR3 nucleotides are TGTGCCAGCAGTCCGGAACTAGCAGGACAAGAGACCCAGTACTTC.

The rearrangement joins TRBV5-6 to TRBJ1-2; D is undetermined. CDR3 length: 14 amino acids. Trimming removed 4 bases at V and 3 bases at J, with 13 bases between. The germline V gene has CDR1 SGHDT and CDR2 YYEEEE. The CDR3 bases are TGTGCCAGCAGCCGGGCGAATGCCCACTATGGCTACACCTTC. Protein: CASSRANAHYGYTF.

Regarding this clone: An end of the junction differs from the germline gene, which may be a read error. The CDR3 DNA follows: TGTGCCTGGAGCAAGGGGCCCCGGACAGGGGCAATTTTCGACCGCTTT. This translates into CAWSKGPRTGAIFDRF. The chain employs TRBV30 and TRBJ1-1, with 9 bases lining up with TRBD1. Germline V lookup: CDR1 GTSNPN, CDR2 SVGIG (reference sequence). This CDR3 comprises 16 residues.

V gene TRBV10-3 combines with J gene TRBJ2-2, with D perhaps TRBD1 (5 bases). Germline V gene data show CDR1 as ENHRY and CDR2 as SYGVKD. The CDR3 totals 14 residues. The V end lost 5 bases, the J end lost 7 bases, and 14 bases lay between the germline ends. The CDR3 reads CAISRQGRGGELFF. CDR3 nucleotides: TGTGCCATCAGTCGGCAGGGTCGTGGCGGGGAGCTGTTTTTT.

This chain joins TRBV6-1 and TRBJ2-7; no clear D gene. The CDR3 spans 12 residues. CDR1 is MNHNS and CDR2 is SASEGT in the germline V gene. Trimming stripped 6 bases from V and 4 bases from J, with 10 bases between. CDR3 loop: CASSNTEYEQYF. The CDR3 DNA reads as TGTGCCAGCAGCAACACTGAGTACGAGCAGTACTTC.

The gene calls are TRBV5-6 and TRBJ2-1; 9 bases are a match to TRBD1. Per germline, CDR1 SGHDT and CDR2 YYEEEE. The CDR3 extends over 17 amino acids. The J segment lost 4 bases and the V segment lost 4 bases, leaving 12 bases of the junction unmatched. The DNA of the CDR3 is TGTGCCAGCAGCCGGGACAGGGCTTTCCCCGCGTACAATGAGCAGTTCTTC. Translating gives CASSRDRAFPAYNEQFF. The full variable domain, completed using reference TRBV5-6 and TRBJ2-1, is DAGVTQSPTHLIKTRGQQVTLRCSPKSGHDTVSWYQQALGQGPQFIFQYYEEEERQRGNFPDRFSGHQFPNYSSELNVNALLLGDSALYLCASSRDRAFPAYNEQFFGPGTRLTVL.

The chain recombines TRBV5-1 with TRBJ1-6; 12 bases line up with TRBD1. This CDR3 comprises 16 residues. The germline gives CDR1 SGHRS, CDR2 YFSETQ. The V segment lost 5 bases and the J segment 10 bases; nucleotides outside the gene matches: 10. CDR3 DNA: TGCGCCAGCAGTCCCGGGACAGGGGGCGCGAGGTCACCCCTCCACTTT. Translating it yields CASSPGTGGARSPLHF.

J is TRBJ2-2 and V is TRBV10-2; D is uncertain. V was clipped by 3 bases and J by 2 bases, with 1 base between them. This CDR3 has 12 amino acids. Germline-derived CDR1 and CDR2 are WSHSY and SAAADI. CDR3 DNA: TGCGCCAGCAGTGAAAACACCGGGGAGCTGTTTTTT. It translates to CASSENTGELFF.

The chain carries TRBV19 and TRBJ1-6; D gene uncertain. Trimming left V 3 bases short and J 4 bases short, with 1 base between. Germline CDR1 and CDR2: LNHDA and SQIVND (reference sequence). The CDR3 length is 12 residues. For the CDR3, the DNA is TGTGCCAGTAGTATTTATAATTCACCCCTCCACTTT. Encoded protein: CASSIYNSPLHF.

This clone was recorded once. The chain combines TRBV7-8 with TRBJ2-3; TRBD1 matches 8 bases. This CDR3 is built from 20 residues. V shed 1 base and J 2 bases; nucleotides not matched to a gene: 17. Germline V gene lookup returns CDR1 SGHVS and CDR2 FQNEAQ. The CDR3: CASSLVTGGPGGRHTDTQYF. The CDR3 nucleotides are TGTGCCAGCAGCTTAGTAACAGGGGGTCCGGGCGGAAGACACACAGATACGCAGTATTTT.

In its sample, this clone was seen a few times. The chain combines TRBV7-9 with TRBJ1-1, with D uncertain. This CDR3 has 17 amino acids. Germline V gives CDR1 SEHNR, CDR2 FQNEAQ (reference sequence). V shed 0 bases and J shed 3 bases, with 17 bases lying between them. Here the CDR3 reads CASSLARGSGWDTEAFF. DNA for the CDR3: TGTGCCAGCAGCTTAGCGCGCGGATCAGGATGGGACACTGAAGCTTTCTTT.

The chain joins TRBV6-1 to TRBJ2-7; tentatively, D is TRBD2 (5 bases). Trimming pared 6 bases from V and 3 bases from J, leaving 12 bases between. The CDR3 length is 13 residues. CDR1 and CDR2 from the germline V gene are MNHNS and SASEGT. This CDR3 reads CASRTGSGYEQYF. CDR3 nucleotides: TGTGCCAGCAGGACGGGGTCGGGCTACGAGCAGTACTTC.

The chain carries TRBV28 and TRBJ1-5, with D possibly matching TRBD1 (6 bases). The CDR3 is 16 residues long. The germline gives CDR1 MDHEN, CDR2 SYDVKM. Deletions cut 3 bases from V and 6 bases from J, with 18 bases between. The CDR3 here is CASSLAQGKRGQPQHF. The CDR3 DNA is TGTGCCAGCAGTTTGGCACAGGGAAAACGGGGTCAGCCCCAGCATTTT.

The chain links TRBV5-5 to TRBJ2-3; a weak D match, TRBD2 (6 bases). The V gene lost 2 bases and the J gene lost 2 bases, with 12 bases spanning the gap. CDR1 is SGHKS and CDR2 is YYEKEE in the germline V gene (reference sequence). This CDR3 has 15 amino acids. The CDR3 sequence: CASSLWGDHTDTQYF. The DNA for the CDR3 is TGTGCCAGCAGCTTATGGGGGGACCACACAGATACGCAGTATTTT.

The chain couples TRBV2 to TRBJ2-1, with 11 bases identical to TRBD2. This CDR3 is 16 amino acids long. Germline V CDR1 and CDR2: SNHLY, FYNNEI. V shed 6 bases, J shed 2 bases, and the junction held 6 bases outside the gene matches. The CDR3: CASRGVAGGPYNEQFF. CDR3 coding DNA: TGTGCCAGCAGGGGAGTAGCGGGAGGGCCCTACAATGAGCAGTTCTTC.

This rearrangement joins TRBV9 to TRBJ2-5; 8 bases match TRBD1. J gave up 11 bases and V 4 bases, and 13 bases lay outside the gene matches. Germline V gene sequence: CDR1 SGDLS, CDR2 YYNGEE. This CDR3 is 14 amino acids long. The CDR3 DNA is TGTGCCAGCAGCTCAACCCAGGGGGCTCGGGAGCAGTACTTC. Protein product: CASSSTQGAREQYF.

The chain joins TRBV5-4 to TRBJ2-7; TRBD1 matches at 11 bases. The length of the CDR3 is 16 residues. Germline V gives CDR1 SGHNT, CDR2 YYREEE (reference sequence). V lost 2 bases and J lost 3; bases outside the gene matches: 7. CDR3 protein: CASSLGQGASIYEQYF. CDR3 nucleotides: TGTGCCAGCAGCTTAGGACAGGGGGCGTCGATCTACGAGCAGTACTTC.

The J gene is TRBJ1-1, the V gene TRBV7-8; TRBD1 matches 8 bases. Germline V gene sequence: CDR1 SGHVS, CDR2 FQNEAQ. The CDR3 is made up of 13 amino acids. Germline trimming cut 3 bases from V and 7 bases from J; bases unmatched to any gene: 4. The CDR3 DNA follows: TGTGCCAGCAGCTTTACAGGGGGAGGTGAAGCTTTCTTT. Residues: CASSFTGGGEAFF.

The chain combines TRBV5-4 with TRBJ1-1, with D uncertain. This CDR3 is 15 amino acids long. Trimming took off 0 bases at V and 6 bases at J, with 15 bases between the two ends. Per germline, CDR1 SGHNT and CDR2 YYREEE (reference sequence). CDR3 protein: CASSLAPRGSSEAFF. As DNA, the CDR3 is TGTGCCAGCAGCTTGGCTCCCAGAGGAAGCTCTGAAGCTTTCTTT. Together with reference TRBV5-4 and TRBJ1-1, the CDR3 gives the full variable domain: ETGVTQSPTHLIKTRGQQVTLRCSSQSGHNTVSWYQQALGQGPQFIFQYYREEENGRGNFPPRFSGLQFPNYSSELNVNALELDDSALYLCASSLAPRGSSEAFFGQGTRLTVV.

This clone was seen once. The genes are TRBV5-1 and TRBJ2-7; 15 bases match TRBD2. Trimming cost V 4 bases and J 6 bases; bases outside gene matches: 11. The V gene's germline CDR1 is SGHRS and CDR2 YFSETQ. The length of the CDR3 is 17 residues. CDR3 coding DNA: TGCGCCAGCAGCCCGGGACTAGCGGGAGGAGAGGGGGGCGAGCAGTACTTC. The encoded protein is CASSPGLAGGEGGEQYF.

This clone occurred a few times. J is TRBJ1-3 and V is TRBV10-3; tentative D call: TRBD1 (5 bases). Germline V CDR1 and CDR2: ENHRY, SYGVKD. The CDR3 runs to 12 residues. V was clipped by 5 bases and J by 7 bases, with 9 bases between them. CDR3 residues: CAISRQPNTIYF. The CDR3 bases are TGTGCCATCAGTAGACAGCCCAACACCATATATTTT.

The gene calls are TRBV27 and TRBJ2-3; 10 nucleotides align to TRBD2. Germline loops: CDR1 MNHEY, CDR2 SMNVEV (reference sequence). V dropped 3 bases and J dropped 2; count of bases not matched to a gene: 5. The CDR3 sequence is 16 residues long. The CDR3 coding sequence is TGTGCCAGCAGTTTCCTGACTAGCGGGCACACAGATACGCAGTATTTT. This codes for CASSFLTSGHTDTQYF.

The chain links TRBV6-4 to TRBJ2-1; D gene unclear. Per the germline V gene, CDR1 is MRHNA and CDR2 is SNTAGT. Deletions cut 9 bases from V and 3 bases from J, with 12 bases between. The CDR3 has 13 residues. The DNA of the CDR3 is TGTGCCAGTGCAGCGACTTTCTACAATGAGCAGTTCTTC. Translated: CASAATFYNEQFF.

The chain joins TRBV6-5 to TRBJ2-1; 8 nucleotides line up with TRBD1. V shed 4 bases, J shed 10 bases, and the junction held 3 bases outside the gene matches. The CDR3 has 12 residues. The germline V gene encodes CDR1 MNHEY and CDR2 SVGAGI. The CDR3 coding sequence is TGTGCCAGCAGTTGGACAGGGCGGGAGCAGTTCTTC. This gives the protein CASSWTGREQFF.

This chain joins TRBV5-4 and TRBJ1-1; no reliable D call. Trimming removed 2 bases at V and 4 bases at J, with 9 bases between. The CDR3 consists of 13 residues. CDR1 is SGHNT, CDR2 YYREEE, per germline (reference sequence). The chain's CDR3 is CASSFTPGTEAFF. The CDR3 DNA reads as TGTGCCAGCAGCTTTACTCCCGGCACTGAAGCTTTCTTT. Full variable domain (missing parts from reference TRBV5-4 and TRBJ1-1): ETGVTQSPTHLIKTRGQQVTLRCSSQSGHNTVSWYQQALGQGPQFIFQYYREEENGRGNFPPRFSGLQFPNYSSELNVNALELDDSALYLCASSFTPGTEAFFGQGTRLTVV.